A single sample is the source of the 18 T cell receptor beta chains below, sequenced in a study of blood T cell repertoires in COVID-19. Assay used: immunoSEQ multiplex PCR; TCRdb lists only in-frame clones, some missing. The data contain tens of thousands of clones, about nine tenths of them singletons. Sequencing input: peripheral blood. These receptors all come from a man in his fifties with active or convalescent COVID-19.

The chain uses TRBV29-1 and TRBJ2-7, with a weak D call TRBD1 (6 bases). CDR3 length equals 14 residues. Germline V gene sequence: CDR1 SQVTM, CDR2 ANQGSEA. Trimming removed 4 bases from V and 9 bases from J, with 22 bases in between. CDR3 coding DNA: TGCAGCGTTGGCCCCGATCCGGGACATTCGGGGCAGTACTTC. It specifies CSVGPDPGHSGQYF.

The DNA for the CDR3 is TGCGCCAGCAGCTTGGCGGACAGGGAAGGGACCCAGTACTTC. It encodes CASSLADREGTQYF. This chain connects TRBV5-1 to TRBJ2-5; 8 nucleotides agree with TRBD1. The CDR3 has 14 residues. The V gene's germline CDR1 is SGHRS and CDR2 YFSETQ. Germline trimming cut 0 bases from V and 7 bases from J; bases unmatched to any gene: 5. Full variable domain (missing parts from reference TRBV5-1 and TRBJ2-5): KAGVTQTPRYLIKTRGQQVTLSCSPISGHRSVSWYQQTPGQGLQFLFEYFSETQRNKGNFPGRFSGRQFSNSRSEMNVSTLELGDSALYLCASSLADREGTQYFGPGTRLLVL.

The rearrangement uses TRBV13 and TRBJ2-1, with TRBD2 matching over 13 bases. CDR1 is PRHDT and CDR2 is FYEKMQ in the germline V gene (reference sequence). The CDR3 extends over 21 amino acids. The trim removed 0 bases at V and 1 base at J, leaving 12 bases unmatched. In DNA form, the CDR3 reads TGTGCCAGCAGCTTAGGTTTCGGGACTAGCGGGATTGGTGAGTCCTACAATGAGCAGTTCTTC. Protein: CASSLGFGTSGIGESYNEQFF.

The V call is TRBV10-3, the J call TRBJ1-6; tentative D call: TRBD1 (6 bases). This CDR3 contains 16 residues. Germline CDR1 ENHRY, CDR2 SYGVKD. Trimming shortened V by 0 bases and J by 8 bases, and 14 bases separated the two germline ends. In DNA form, the CDR3 reads TGTGCCATCAGTGAGTCGTCCGGGGGGCAGGATTCACCCCTCCACTTT. Residues: CAISESSGGQDSPLHF.

The chain links TRBV7-8 to TRBJ2-3; TRBD1 matches at 10 bases. The CDR3 consists of 16 residues. Trimming took 2 bases from V and 4 from J; bases not matched to a gene: 6. The V gene's germline CDR1 is SGHVS and CDR2 FQNEAQ. The CDR3 loop reads CASSLTGGTGADTQYF. DNA of the CDR3: TGTGCCAGCAGCTTAACCGGCGGGACAGGGGCAGATACGCAGTATTTT.

The rearrangement joins TRBV28 to TRBJ1-2, with no clear D. V lost 6 bases and J lost 4, with 12 bases in between. Germline V gene data show CDR1 as MDHEN and CDR2 as SYDVKM. This CDR3 contains 13 residues. The CDR3 reads CASRISKSYGYTF. The CDR3 DNA is TGTGCCAGCAGAATCTCAAAGAGCTATGGCTACACCTTC.

V is TRBV30 and J is TRBJ2-6, with 10 bases matching TRBD1. V was pared by 7 bases and J by 2 bases, with 11 bases of the junction left unmatched. CDR1 is GTSNPN, CDR2 SVGIG, per germline (reference sequence). The CDR3 runs 17 residues. As DNA, the CDR3 is TGTGCCTTGACATTCCGGGACAGGGGACCTGGGGCCAACGTCCTGACTTTC. Protein product: CALTFRDRGPGANVLTF.

This clone was detected only once. CDR3 protein: CASSLALDRGRETQYF. The CDR3 bases are TGCGCCAGCAGCTTGGCGTTGGACAGGGGAAGGGAGACCCAGTACTTC. The V call is TRBV5-1, the J call TRBJ2-5, with 9 bases aligning to TRBD1. Germline V gives CDR1 SGHRS, CDR2 YFSETQ. V gave up 0 bases and J gave up 5 bases; unmatched junction bases: 8. The CDR3 is 16 amino acids.

The rearrangement joins TRBV11-2 to TRBJ2-1; unclear D gene. CDR3 length: 15 amino acids. V was pared by 3 bases and J by 3 bases, with 12 bases between. Germline assignment: CDR1 SGHAT and CDR2 FQNNGV. The CDR3 here is CASSFAEIDYNEQFF. In DNA, the CDR3 is TGTGCCAGCAGCTTCGCGGAGATCGACTACAATGAGCAGTTCTTC. Full variable domain (remainder filled in from reference TRBV11-2 and TRBJ2-1): EAGVAQSPRYKIIEKRQSVAFWCNPISGHATLYWYQQILGQGPKLLIQFQNNGVVDDSQLPKDRFSAERLKGVDSTLKIQPAKLEDSAVYLCASSFAEIDYNEQFFGPGTRLTVL.

V is TRBV25-1 and J is TRBJ2-7; 11 nucleotides line up with TRBD1. The CDR3 runs 18 residues. CDR1 MGHDK and CDR2 SYGVNS come from the germline V gene. The V and J ends lost 5 bases and 2 bases, in that order; junction bases with no gene match: 14. CDR3 sequence (DNA): TGTGCCAGCAGTCCCCTCCCGGGGACAGGGGGAATTGCCTACGAGCAGTACTTC. This sequence encodes CASSPLPGTGGIAYEQYF.

V usage is TRBV30 and J usage is TRBJ1-5; TRBD1 matches at 8 bases. This CDR3 spans 13 amino acids. Germline lookup yields CDR1 GTSNPN and CDR2 SVGIG (reference sequence). With V trimmed by 3 bases and J by 7 bases, 5 bases remained unmatched. This chain's CDR3 is CAWSLQGEQPQHF. CDR3 bases: TGTGCCTGGAGCCTACAGGGGGAACAGCCCCAGCATTTT.

This chain connects TRBV24-1 to TRBJ1-1; D might be TRBD1 (6 bases). Germline CDR1 KGHDR, CDR2 SFDVKD. Trimming cost V 12 bases and J 0 bases, with 19 bases left between them. This CDR3 comprises 15 residues. In nucleotides, the CDR3 is TGTGCCCTAGCGGGGGCCCCGTGCTTGAACACTGAAGCTTTCTTT. Its protein is CALAGAPCLNTEAFF.

The chain joins TRBV19 to TRBJ1-1; D ambiguous. This CDR3 is 12 amino acids long. The V gene's germline CDR1 is LNHDA and CDR2 SQIVND (reference sequence). Trimming cost V 3 bases and J 5 bases, with 7 bases left between them. This CDR3 reads CASSIRGTEAFF. CDR3 nucleotide sequence: TGTGCCAGTAGTATCCGGGGTACTGAAGCTTTCTTT.

This clone was seen only once. The chain carries TRBV24-1 and TRBJ2-3; the match to TRBD1 covers 12 bases. Germline loops: CDR1 KGHDR, CDR2 SFDVKD. V trimming: 10 bases; J trimming: 3 bases; junction bases outside the gene matches: 1. CDR3 length equals 13 residues. CDR3: CATGQGATDTQYF. The DNA of the CDR3 is TGTGCCACGGGACAGGGGGCGACAGATACGCAGTATTTT.

The DNA for the CDR3 is TGTGCCAGCAGCTTAGATCGGACGGGGGAGGACACTGAAGCTTTCTTT. Amino acids: CASSLDRTGEDTEAFF. This rearrangement joins TRBV13 to TRBJ1-1; D is perhaps TRBD1 (5 bases). Deletions cut 1 base from V and 3 bases from J, with 15 bases between. The CDR3 is made up of 16 amino acids. Per the germline V gene, CDR1 is PRHDT and CDR2 is FYEKMQ (reference sequence).

This chain connects TRBV5-4 to TRBJ2-2, with 10 bases aligning to TRBD1. The CDR3 extends over 16 amino acids. CDR1 is SGHNT and CDR2 is YYREEE in the germline V gene (reference sequence). The trim removed 1 base at V and 7 bases at J, leaving 7 bases unmatched. The CDR3: CASSLKGQGLGGELFF. CDR3 sequence (DNA): TGTGCCAGCAGCTTGAAGGGACAGGGGCTAGGCGGGGAGCTGTTTTTT.

In DNA, the CDR3 is TGTGCCAGCAGTAACGGACTAGCGAACTACGAGCAGTACTTC. Its protein product is CASSNGLANYEQYF. The chain employs TRBV6-5 and TRBJ2-7; 9 nucleotides line up with TRBD2. CDR3 length: 14 amino acids. The germline V gene has CDR1 MNHEY and CDR2 SVGAGI. Trimming took 5 bases from V and 3 from J; bases not matched to a gene: 5.

CDR3 DNA: TGCGCCAGCAGCGATGACAGGGGGAATGAGCAGTTCTTC. Encoded protein: CASSDDRGNEQFF. This chain connects TRBV10-1 to TRBJ2-1, with 9 positions matching TRBD1. V lost 6 bases to trimming and J lost 7 bases; unmatched junction nucleotides: 4. Per germline, CDR1 WNHNN and CDR2 SYGVQD (reference sequence). This CDR3 has 13 residues.